The 27 T cell receptor beta chains given below trace back to one sample, sequenced in a study of control samples from healthy donors and cancer patients. Clones were sequenced by immunoSEQ multiplex PCR, and TCRdb holds only the in-frame ones, with some missing. Of more than 5,500 clones listed, 72% are singletons. Sequencing was carried out using formalin-fixed, paraffin-embedded tissue. The receptors stem from a male donor with melanoma.

As for this clone: This sample includes further DNA sequences coding for the same CDR3. This chain links TRBV29-1 with TRBJ1-4; no clear D. Between the trimmed V and J ends, which lost 5 bases and 0 bases, there was a span of 7 bases. Looked up from germline, CDR1 is SQVTM and CDR2 is ANQGSEA. This CDR3 spans 13 amino acids. This chain's CDR3 is CSVFTATNEKLFF. CDR3 in DNA: TGCAGCGTTTTTACCGCAACTAATGAAAAACTGTTTTTT. The full variable domain, with the rest looked up from reference TRBV29-1 and TRBJ1-4, is SAVISQKPSRDICQRGTSLTIQCQVDSQVTMMFWYRQQPGQSLTLIATANQGSEATYESGFVIDKFPISRPNLTFSTLTVSNMSPEDSSIYLCSVFTATNEKLFFGSGTQLSVL.

This chain links TRBV10-3 with TRBJ2-5, with 7 bases aligning to TRBD2. Germline-derived CDR1 and CDR2 are ENHRY and SYGVKD. The CDR3 has 14 residues. With 0 bases clipped from V and 2 bases from J, the junction kept 0 bases outside the gene matches. The DNA of the CDR3 is TGTGCCATCAGTGAGTCTAGCGGGCAAGAGACCCAGTACTTC. This codes for CAISESSGQETQYF.

In DNA form, the CDR3 reads TGTGCCAGCAGCATTAGCGGGAGAAGGAACAATGAGCAGTTCTTC. It translates to CASSISGRRNNEQFF. The chain combines TRBV3-1 (or the pseudogene TRBV3-2) with TRBJ2-1; the match to TRBD2 covers 9 bases. Germline values: CDR1 LGHDT, CDR2 YNNKEL (reference sequence). V was clipped by 5 bases and J by 5 bases; unmatched bases: 7. This CDR3 is built from 15 residues.

This chain uses TRBV6-5 with TRBJ2-3, with D possibly TRBD1 on 6 matching bases. The CDR3 length is 15 residues. CDR1 MNHEY and CDR2 SVGAGI come from the germline V gene. V shed 5 bases and J shed 1 base, with 13 bases lying between them. CDR3 sequence reads: CASSTSWGRTDTQYF. In DNA, the CDR3 is TGTGCCAGCAGTACCTCATGGGGGCGCACAGATACGCAGTATTTT.

The rearrangement joins TRBV10-2 to TRBJ1-3; D gene ambiguous. Trimming pared 3 bases from V and 0 bases from J, leaving 9 bases between. CDR1 and CDR2 (germline): WSHSY, SAAADI. The CDR3 length is 15 residues. In DNA, the CDR3 is TGCGCCAGCAGTGACCGTGACAACTCTGGAAACACCATATATTTT. Its protein is CASSDRDNSGNTIYF.

The V call is TRBV6-2 or TRBV6-3, the J call TRBJ2-3, with 8 bases fitting TRBD1. V trimming: 2 bases; J trimming: 2 bases; junction bases outside the gene matches: 12. The length of the CDR3 is 18 residues. CDR1 MNHEY and CDR2 SVGEGT come from the germline V gene. The CDR3 DNA reads as TGTGCCAGCAGTTACGCCGCAAACTGGGACAGGCCCACAGATACGCAGTATTTT. Translating it yields CASSYAANWDRPTDTQYF.

The chain is built from TRBV5-1 and TRBJ1-6, with no clear D. Trimming pared 4 bases from V and 10 bases from J, leaving 18 bases between. CDR1 and CDR2 (germline): SGHRS, YFSETQ. The CDR3 runs to 15 residues. CDR3 sequence (DNA): TGCGCCAGCAGCACGGCGGAGGGTGTAGGCTCACCCCTCCACTTT. It translates to CASSTAEGVGSPLHF.

The J gene is TRBJ2-5, the V gene TRBV21-1. TRBV21-1 represents a pseudogene. CDR3 size: 14 residues. CDR3 DNA sequence: TGTGCCAGCAGCAAAGTCGGCCCGACGGAGACCCAGTACTTC. Translating gives CASSKVGPTETQYF.

This clone was counted between two and nine times. The chain combines TRBV28 with TRBJ2-7; 11 bases are a match to TRBD2. The germline gives CDR1 MDHEN, CDR2 SYDVKM. The J segment lost 2 bases and the V segment lost 6 bases, leaving 6 bases of the junction unmatched. This CDR3 is built from 15 residues. CDR3 residues: CASRYLAGGTYEQYF. CDR3 nucleotide sequence: TGTGCCAGCAGGTATCTAGCGGGAGGTACCTACGAGCAGTACTTC.

In its sample, this clone ranks as large (0.1 to 1%). This chain links TRBV6-5 with TRBJ2-5, with D maybe TRBD1 (5 bases). V was cut by 5 bases and J by 1 base, with 11 bases left in between. Germline lookup yields CDR1 MNHEY and CDR2 SVGAGI. The CDR3 is 14 residues long. The CDR3 bases are TGTGCCAGCAGTCCCTGGGGCGGCCAAGAGACCCAGTACTTC. Translated, it gives CASSPWGGQETQYF.

This clone showed up just a few times. The V call is TRBV13, the J call TRBJ1-2; D unclear. Germline loops: CDR1 PRHDT, CDR2 FYEKMQ (reference sequence). V dropped 1 base and J dropped 5 bases, with 5 bases sitting between them. This CDR3 comprises 12 residues. The DNA for the CDR3 is TGTGCCAGCAGCTTAGTTCTATATGGCTACACCTTC. Its translation: CASSLVLYGYTF.

The rearrangement links TRBV6-1 to TRBJ1-2, with 7 bases aligning to TRBD1. Trimming at V came to 2 bases and at J to 2 bases, leaving 5 bases not matched to a gene. In germline, CDR1 is MNHNS, CDR2 SASEGT. The CDR3 extends over 15 amino acids. The CDR3 DNA follows: TGTGCCAGCAGTGAAATGACAGGGTCAAACTATGGCTACACCTTC. It encodes CASSEMTGSNYGYTF.

The chain uses TRBV19 and TRBJ2-7; 12 bases are a match to TRBD2. The V and J ends lost 4 bases and 5 bases, in that order; junction bases with no gene match: 6. This CDR3 region has 15 residues. CDR1 and CDR2 (germline): LNHDA, SQIVND (reference sequence). CDR3 in amino acids: CASSSIRLAGDEQYF. The CDR3 region has the DNA TGTGCCAGTAGTAGTATCCGACTAGCGGGAGACGAGCAGTACTTC.

This clone appeared a single time. CDR3 DNA sequence: TGTGCCAGCAGCTTAGGAGATACACGGAACACCGGGGAGCTGTTTTTT. It specifies CASSLGDTRNTGELFF. The rearrangement links TRBV7-3 to TRBJ2-2; no clear D gene. The CDR3 runs to 16 residues. The germline V gene encodes CDR1 SGHTA and CDR2 FQGTGA. With 2 bases removed from V and 1 base from J, the gap between germline ends came to 11 bases.

The J gene is TRBJ2-1, the V gene TRBV9; possible D gene TRBD2, 9 bases. Trimming took 2 bases from V and 9 from J, leaving 30 bases between them. CDR3 size: 19 residues. Germline assignment: CDR1 SGDLS and CDR2 YYNGEE. The CDR3 spells CASSVTGATGLAPGSEQFF. CDR3 in DNA: TGTGCCAGCAGCGTGACAGGGGCCACGGGACTAGCCCCTGGTAGTGAGCAGTTCTTC. The full variable domain, its missing parts supplied by reference TRBV9 and TRBJ2-1, is DSGVTQTPKHLITATGQRVTLRCSPRSGDLSVYWYQQSLDQGLQFLIQYYNGEERAKGNILERFSAQQFPDLHSELNLSSLELGDSALYFCASSVTGATGLAPGSEQFFGPGTRLTVL.

The rearrangement uses TRBV28 and TRBJ2-7, with a tentative D call TRBD2 (6 bases). V shed 8 bases and J shed 5 bases, with 19 bases lying between them. The CDR3 loop spans 14 amino acids. CDR1 and CDR2 (germline): MDHEN, SYDVKM. CDR3 sequence (DNA): TGTGCCAGCGGGCCCGCGGGACGTCTAAACGAGCAGTACTTC. It yields the protein CASGPAGRLNEQYF.

The rearrangement uses TRBV30 and TRBJ1-1; tentative D call: TRBD1 (6 bases). In germline, CDR1 is GTSNPN, CDR2 SVGIG (reference sequence). V was clipped by 5 bases and J by 5 bases, with 21 bases between them. The CDR3 loop spans 15 amino acids. The CDR3: CAWGGRGGWYTEAFF. CDR3 in DNA: TGTGCCTGGGGGGGCAGGGGAGGCTGGTATACTGAAGCTTTCTTT.

This clone was detected a few times. The rearrangement uses TRBV4-2 and TRBJ2-3, with D possibly matching TRBD2 (6 bases). This CDR3 is built from 15 residues. The germline V gene encodes CDR1 LGHNA and CDR2 YNFKEQ. V was trimmed by 1 base and J by 0 bases, leaving 8 bases between them. CDR3 coding DNA: TGTGCCAGCAGCCAAGTGGCGGGAAGCACAGATACGCAGTATTTT. Translation gives CASSQVAGSTDTQYF.

This clone is medium-sized (0.01 to 0.1%) in the sample. V and J are TRBV11-2 and TRBJ2-1, with D perhaps TRBD2 (6 bases). Germline V gene lookup returns CDR1 SGHAT and CDR2 FQNNGV. The CDR3 covers 12 residues. The V gene lost 0 bases and the J gene lost 16 bases, with 13 bases spanning the gap. CDR3 residues: CASSLEGDWCFF. The DNA of the CDR3 is TGTGCCAGCAGCTTAGAAGGGGACTGGTGCTTCTTC.

V is TRBV24-1 and J is TRBJ2-3; 8 bases map to TRBD2. Germline V gene data show CDR1 as KGHDR and CDR2 as SFDVKD. V was clipped by 4 bases and J by 8 bases; unmatched bases: 10. This CDR3 contains 15 residues. The CDR3 sequence: CATSETGSSGGTQYF. In DNA form, the CDR3 reads TGTGCCACCAGTGAAACCGGGTCAAGCGGGGGTACGCAGTATTTT.

The J gene is TRBJ2-3, the V gene TRBV5-6; D remains ambiguous. Germline CDR1 SGHDT, CDR2 YYEEEE. The CDR3 sequence is 13 residues long. Trimming removed 4 bases from V and 5 bases from J, with 11 bases in between. CDR3 DNA: TGTGCCAGCAGCGCGACGGGTGTAGATACGCAGTATTTT. Protein: CASSATGVDTQYF.

The chain joins TRBV7-2 to TRBJ1-1; unclear D gene. The CDR3 length is 15 residues. Trimming took off 5 bases at V and 2 bases at J, with 15 bases between the two ends. Germline CDR1 and CDR2: SGHTA and FQGNSA. CDR3 bases: TGTGCCAGCAGCCCCTTCGCAGGACGAAACACTGAAGCTTTCTTT. Its protein is CASSPFAGRNTEAFF.

In its sample, this clone was seen a few times. Other DNA sequences in this specimen translate into the identical CDR3. The chain recombines TRBV28 with TRBJ2-1; D remains ambiguous. The germline V gene has CDR1 MDHEN and CDR2 SYDVKM. This CDR3 has 12 amino acids. The ends were cut back, 6 bases at V and 8 bases at J, with 11 bases in the middle. This chain's CDR3 is CASSPPAYEQFF. The CDR3 DNA sequence: TGTGCCAGCAGCCCTCCGGCTTATGAGCAGTTCTTC.

The sample holds one count of this clone. V gene TRBV29-1 combines with J gene TRBJ2-5, with D possibly TRBD2 on 6 matching bases. Between the trimmed V and J ends, which lost 7 bases and 5 bases, there was a span of 14 bases. In germline, CDR1 is SQVTM, CDR2 ANQGSEA. CDR3 size: 12 residues. As DNA, the CDR3 is TGCAGCGGCGAGGGGCGGGACGAGACCCAGTACTTC. Protein sequence: CSGEGRDETQYF.

This clone was counted a few times. The chain combines TRBV4-1 with TRBJ2-7, with 8 bases aligning to TRBD2. This CDR3 is built from 15 residues. Germline CDR1 MGHRA, CDR2 YSYEKL. With 1 base clipped from V and 0 bases from J, the junction kept 2 bases outside the gene matches. The CDR3 is CASSQVAGSSYEQYF. The CDR3 bases are TGCGCCAGCAGCCAAGTAGCGGGGAGCTCCTACGAGCAGTACTTC.

This sequence joins TRBV27 and TRBJ2-3, with D hard to call. The CDR3 loop spans 14 amino acids. Germline CDR1 reads MNHEY; CDR2 reads SMNVEV (reference sequence). Trimming shortened V by 5 bases and J by 6 bases, and 15 bases separated the two germline ends. The CDR3 loop is CASSPYVVGDTQYF. DNA for the CDR3: TGTGCCAGCAGTCCGTATGTCGTTGGGGATACGCAGTATTTT.

This clone has more than one count but fewer than ten. The rearrangement uses TRBV28 and TRBJ1-5; D is undetermined. This CDR3 has 19 residues. V was shortened by 4 bases and J by 0 bases, with 22 bases between the two germline ends. Germline V gives CDR1 MDHEN, CDR2 SYDVKM. The CDR3 DNA is TGTGCCAGCAGTTCTTACCCCCGTTCGGGTCCTGATAGCAATCAGCCCCAGCATTTT. This sequence encodes CASSSYPRSGPDSNQPQHF.